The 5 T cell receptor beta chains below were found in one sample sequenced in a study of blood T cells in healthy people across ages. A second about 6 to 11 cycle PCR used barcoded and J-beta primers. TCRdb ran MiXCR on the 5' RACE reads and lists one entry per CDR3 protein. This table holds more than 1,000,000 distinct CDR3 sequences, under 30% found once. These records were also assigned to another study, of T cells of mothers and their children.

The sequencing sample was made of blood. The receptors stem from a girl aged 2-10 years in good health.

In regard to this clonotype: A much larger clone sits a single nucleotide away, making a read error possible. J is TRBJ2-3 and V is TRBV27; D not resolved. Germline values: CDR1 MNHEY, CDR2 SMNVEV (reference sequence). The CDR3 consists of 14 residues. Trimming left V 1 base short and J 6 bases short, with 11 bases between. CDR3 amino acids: CASSLLPKVDTQYF. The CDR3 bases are TGTGCCAGCAGTTTATTGCCCAAGGTGGATACGCAGTATTTT.

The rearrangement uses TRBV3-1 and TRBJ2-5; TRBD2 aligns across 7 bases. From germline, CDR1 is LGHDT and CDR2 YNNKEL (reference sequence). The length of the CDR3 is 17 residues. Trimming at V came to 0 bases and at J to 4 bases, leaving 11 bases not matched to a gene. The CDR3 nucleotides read TGTGCCAGCAGCCAAGATTTGGGTGCGGGAGATACAGAGACCCAGTACTTC. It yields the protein CASSQDLGAGDTETQYF.

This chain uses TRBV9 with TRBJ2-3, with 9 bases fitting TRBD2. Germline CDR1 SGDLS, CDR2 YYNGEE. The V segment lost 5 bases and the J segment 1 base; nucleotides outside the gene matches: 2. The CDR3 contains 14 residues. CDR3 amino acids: CASRPSGGTDTQYF. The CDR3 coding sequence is TGTGCCAGCAGGCCTAGCGGGGGCACAGATACGCAGTATTTT.

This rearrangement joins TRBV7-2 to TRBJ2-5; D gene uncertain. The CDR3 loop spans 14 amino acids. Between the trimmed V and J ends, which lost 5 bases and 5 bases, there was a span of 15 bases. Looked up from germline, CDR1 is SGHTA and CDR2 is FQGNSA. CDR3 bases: TGTGCCAGCAGCCTCACATGGGAAGGGGAGACCCAGTACTTC. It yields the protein CASSLTWEGETQYF.

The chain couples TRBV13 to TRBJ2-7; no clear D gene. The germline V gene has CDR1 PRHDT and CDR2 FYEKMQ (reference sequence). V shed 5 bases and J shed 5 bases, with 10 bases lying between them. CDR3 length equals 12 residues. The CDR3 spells CASSPDADEQYF. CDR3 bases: TGTGCCAGCAGCCCGGATGCGGACGAGCAGTACTTC.